Each of the 5 T cell receptor beta chains below was sequenced from the same sample in a study of siplizumab effects on memory and regulatory T cells. Their specific antigens are unknown. It was at 37°C and for more than 5 days that the mixed lymphocyte reaction cells were cocultured. Data came from immunoSEQ multiplex PCR; TCRdb stores just in-frame clones and leaves some out. The sample lists about a thousand clones, around two thirds occurring once. Sequencing was carried out using CFSE-low (dividing) CD8+ T cells sorted from an allogeneic mixed lymphocyte reaction. These receptors came from a human donor in good health; the cells came from an allogeneic mixed lymphocyte reaction.

This chain uses TRBV30 with TRBJ2-1, with 8 positions matching TRBD2. CDR1 GTSNPN and CDR2 SVGIG come from the germline V gene (reference sequence). The junction had 9 bases not matched to a gene; V was cut back by 8 bases and J by 9 bases. The CDR3 spans 12 residues. The CDR3 loop reads CALGLDLVEQFF. The CDR3 DNA sequence: TGTGCCCTGGGACTAGATCTTGTTGAGCAGTTCTTC.

The V call is TRBV7-2, the J call TRBJ2-7, with D perhaps being TRBD1 or TRBD2 (6 bases each). CDR3 size: 13 residues. Germline assignment: CDR1 SGHTA and CDR2 FQGNSA. Deletions cut 2 bases from V and 7 bases from J, with 12 bases between. The chain's CDR3 is CASSLPGGLEQYF. Here the CDR3 DNA reads TGTGCCAGCAGCTTACCTGGGGGGCTGGAGCAGTACTTC.

In this sample, this clone turned up once. The chain links TRBV7-3 to TRBJ2-3, with D unclear. V dropped 3 bases and J dropped 6 bases, with 10 bases sitting between them. Germline V lookup: CDR1 SGHTA, CDR2 FQGTGA. CDR3 length: 13 amino acids. CDR3 protein: CASSFYDGDTQYF. Written as DNA, the CDR3 is TGTGCCAGCAGCTTTTACGACGGCGATACGCAGTATTTT.

V usage is TRBV19 and J usage is TRBJ1-1; no firm D call. Germline V lookup: CDR1 LNHDA, CDR2 SQIVND (reference sequence). The CDR3 loop spans 12 amino acids. Trimming took off 3 bases at V and 7 bases at J, with 9 bases between the two ends. The CDR3 sequence is CASSIGQLEAFF. The CDR3 DNA reads as TGTGCCAGTAGTATTGGGCAGCTTGAAGCTTTCTTT.

The table lists this clone with a count of one. The chain carries TRBV4-2 and TRBJ1-5; maybe TRBD1 (5 bases). V was pared by 4 bases and J by 4 bases, with 14 bases between. Germline CDR1 is LGHNA and CDR2 is YNFKEQ. The CDR3 length is 15 residues. CDR3: CASSLFWQGNQPQHF. CDR3 coding DNA: TGTGCCAGCAGCCTTTTCTGGCAGGGAAATCAGCCCCAGCATTTT.